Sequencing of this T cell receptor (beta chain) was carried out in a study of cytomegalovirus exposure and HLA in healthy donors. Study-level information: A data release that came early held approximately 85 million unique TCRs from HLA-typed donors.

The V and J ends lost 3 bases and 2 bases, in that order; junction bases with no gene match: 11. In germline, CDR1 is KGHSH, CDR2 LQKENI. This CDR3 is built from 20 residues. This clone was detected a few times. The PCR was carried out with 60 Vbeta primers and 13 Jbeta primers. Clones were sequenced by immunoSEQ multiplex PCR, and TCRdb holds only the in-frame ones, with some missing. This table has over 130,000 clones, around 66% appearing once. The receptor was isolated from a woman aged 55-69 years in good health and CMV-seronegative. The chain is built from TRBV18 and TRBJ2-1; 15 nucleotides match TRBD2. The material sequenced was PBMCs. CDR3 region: CASSPFAGTSGRRTYNEQFF. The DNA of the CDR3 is TGTGCCAGCTCACCGTTCGCCGGGACTAGCGGGAGGAGGACCTACAATGAGCAGTTCTTC. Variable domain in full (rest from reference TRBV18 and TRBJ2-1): NAGVMQNPRHLVRRRGQEARLRCSPMKGHSHVYWYRQLPEEGLKFMVYLQKENIIDESGMPKERFSAEFPKEGPSILRIQQVVRGDSAAYFCASSPFAGTSGRRTYNEQFFGPGTRLTVL.